This TCR beta chain was documented in a study of technical replicates of blood from several donors. The method was immunoSEQ multiplex PCR; TCRdb's version includes in-frame clones alone and lacks a portion of them. The table lists approximately 73,000 clones, around 92% of them singletons. The sample was T cells isolated from PBMCs. This clonotype was sampled from a human donor in good health.

The CDR3 coding sequence is TGTGCCAGCAGCTCAGGCCTCAGCACAGATACGCAGTATTTT. Residues: CASSSGLSTDTQYF. The chain has TRBV7-3 and TRBJ2-3; D uncertain. The CDR3 extends over 14 amino acids. Germline CDR1 is SGHTA and CDR2 is FQGTGA. V lost 4 bases to trimming and J lost 0 bases, with 8 bases between them.